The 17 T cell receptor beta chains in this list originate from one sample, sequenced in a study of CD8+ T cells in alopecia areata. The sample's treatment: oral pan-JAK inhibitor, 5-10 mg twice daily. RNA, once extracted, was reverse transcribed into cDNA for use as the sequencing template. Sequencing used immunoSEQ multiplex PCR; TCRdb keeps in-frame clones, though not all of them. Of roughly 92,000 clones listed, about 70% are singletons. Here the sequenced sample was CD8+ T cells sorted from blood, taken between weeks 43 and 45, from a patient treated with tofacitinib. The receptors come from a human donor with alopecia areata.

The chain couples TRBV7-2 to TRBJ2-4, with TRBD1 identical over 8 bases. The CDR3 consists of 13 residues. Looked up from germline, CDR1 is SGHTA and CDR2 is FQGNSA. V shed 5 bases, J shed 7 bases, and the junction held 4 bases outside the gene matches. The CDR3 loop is CASSPTGENIQYF. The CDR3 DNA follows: TGTGCCAGCAGCCCGACAGGGGAGAACATTCAGTACTTC.

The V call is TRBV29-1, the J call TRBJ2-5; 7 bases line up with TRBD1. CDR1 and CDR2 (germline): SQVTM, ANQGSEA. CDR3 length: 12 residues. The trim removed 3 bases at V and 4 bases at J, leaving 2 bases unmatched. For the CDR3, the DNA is TGCAGCGTTGAGAGGGGGCCAGAGACCCAGTACTTC. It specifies CSVERGPETQYF.

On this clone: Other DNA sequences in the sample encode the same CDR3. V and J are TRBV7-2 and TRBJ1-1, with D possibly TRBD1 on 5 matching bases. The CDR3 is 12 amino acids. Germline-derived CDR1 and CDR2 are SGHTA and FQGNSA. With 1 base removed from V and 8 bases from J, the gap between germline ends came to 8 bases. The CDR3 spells CASSLVGGEAFF. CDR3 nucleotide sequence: TGTGCCAGCAGCTTAGTTGGGGGAGAAGCTTTCTTT.

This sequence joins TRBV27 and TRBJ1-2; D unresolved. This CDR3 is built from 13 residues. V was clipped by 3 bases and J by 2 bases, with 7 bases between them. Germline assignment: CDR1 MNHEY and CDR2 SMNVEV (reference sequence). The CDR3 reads CASSFRLNYGYTF. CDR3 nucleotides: TGTGCCAGCAGTTTCAGACTCAACTATGGCTACACCTTC.

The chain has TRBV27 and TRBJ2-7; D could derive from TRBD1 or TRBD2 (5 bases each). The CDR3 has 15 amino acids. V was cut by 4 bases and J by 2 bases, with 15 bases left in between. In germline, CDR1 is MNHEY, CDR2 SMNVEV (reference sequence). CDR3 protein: CASSSSGTHPYEQYF. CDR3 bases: TGTGCCAGCAGTTCATCCGGGACGCACCCCTACGAGCAGTACTTC.

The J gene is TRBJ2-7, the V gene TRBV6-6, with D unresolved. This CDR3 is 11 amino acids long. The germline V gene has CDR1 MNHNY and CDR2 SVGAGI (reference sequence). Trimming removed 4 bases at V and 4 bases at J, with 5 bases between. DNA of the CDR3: TGTGCCAGCAGTTCCAGGTACGAGCAGTACTTC. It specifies CASSSRYEQYF.

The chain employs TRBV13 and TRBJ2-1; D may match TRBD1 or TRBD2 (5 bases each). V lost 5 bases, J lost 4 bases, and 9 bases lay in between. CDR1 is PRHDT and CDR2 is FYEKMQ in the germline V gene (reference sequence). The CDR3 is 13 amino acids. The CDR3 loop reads CASSQGRYNEQFF. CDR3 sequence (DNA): TGTGCCAGCAGCCAGGGACGGTACAATGAGCAGTTCTTC.

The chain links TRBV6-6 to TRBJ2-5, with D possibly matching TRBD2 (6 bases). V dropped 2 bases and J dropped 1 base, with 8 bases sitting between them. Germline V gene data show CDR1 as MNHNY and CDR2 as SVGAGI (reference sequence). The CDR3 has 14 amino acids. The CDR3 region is CASSYRRAQETQYF. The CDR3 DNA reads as TGTGCCAGCAGTTACAGGAGGGCCCAAGAGACCCAGTACTTC.

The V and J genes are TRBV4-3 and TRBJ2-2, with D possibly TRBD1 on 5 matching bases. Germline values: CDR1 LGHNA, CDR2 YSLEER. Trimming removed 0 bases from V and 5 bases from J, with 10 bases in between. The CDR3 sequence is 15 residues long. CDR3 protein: CASSQDRARTGELFF. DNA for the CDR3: TGCGCCAGCAGCCAAGACAGGGCGAGGACCGGGGAGCTGTTTTTT.

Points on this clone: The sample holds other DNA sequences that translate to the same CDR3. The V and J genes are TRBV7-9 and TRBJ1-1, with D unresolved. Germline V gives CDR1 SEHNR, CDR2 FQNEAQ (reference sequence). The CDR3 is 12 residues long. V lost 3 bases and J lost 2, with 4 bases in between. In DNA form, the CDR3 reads TGTGCCAGCAGCTTTGGTAACACTGAAGCTTTCTTT. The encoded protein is CASSFGNTEAFF.

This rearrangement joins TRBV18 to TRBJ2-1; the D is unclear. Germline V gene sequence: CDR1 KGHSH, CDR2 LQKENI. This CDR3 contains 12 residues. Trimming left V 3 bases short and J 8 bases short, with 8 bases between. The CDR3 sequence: CASSPAPDEQFF. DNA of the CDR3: TGTGCCAGCTCACCCGCGCCGGATGAGCAGTTCTTC.

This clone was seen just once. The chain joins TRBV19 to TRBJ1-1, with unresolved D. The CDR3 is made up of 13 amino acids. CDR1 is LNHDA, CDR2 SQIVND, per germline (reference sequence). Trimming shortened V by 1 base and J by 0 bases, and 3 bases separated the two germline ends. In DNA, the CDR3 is TGTGCCAGTAGTATAGGCATGAACACTGAAGCTTTCTTT. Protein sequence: CASSIGMNTEAFF.

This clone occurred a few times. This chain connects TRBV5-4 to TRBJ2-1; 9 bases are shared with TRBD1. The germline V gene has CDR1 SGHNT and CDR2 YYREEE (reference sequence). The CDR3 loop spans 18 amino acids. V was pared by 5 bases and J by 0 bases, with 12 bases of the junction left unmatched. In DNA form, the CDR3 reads TGTGCCAGCAGTTACGACAGGGGGGAACCGGGCTCCTACAATGAGCAGTTCTTC. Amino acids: CASSYDRGEPGSYNEQFF.

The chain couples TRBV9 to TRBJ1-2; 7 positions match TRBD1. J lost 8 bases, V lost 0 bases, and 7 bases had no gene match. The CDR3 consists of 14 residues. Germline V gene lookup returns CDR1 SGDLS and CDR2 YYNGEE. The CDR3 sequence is CASSVALDREGYTF. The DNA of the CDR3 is TGTGCCAGCAGCGTAGCCCTAGACAGGGAGGGCTACACCTTC.

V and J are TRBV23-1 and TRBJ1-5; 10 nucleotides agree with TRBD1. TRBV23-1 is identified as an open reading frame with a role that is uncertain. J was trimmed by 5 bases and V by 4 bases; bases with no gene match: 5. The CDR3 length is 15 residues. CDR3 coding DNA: TGCGCCAGCAGTCCTCATGGACAGGGGGATCAGCCCCAGCATTTT. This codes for CASSPHGQGDQPQHF.

The CDR3 protein is CATALINEKLFF. CDR3 bases: TGTGCCACCGCCCTGATTAATGAAAAACTGTTTTTT. The chain has TRBV15 and TRBJ1-4; D is ambiguous. Germline V gives CDR1 LNHNV, CDR2 YYDKDF (reference sequence). This CDR3 comprises 12 residues. Deletions cut 8 bases from V and 4 bases from J, with 8 bases between.

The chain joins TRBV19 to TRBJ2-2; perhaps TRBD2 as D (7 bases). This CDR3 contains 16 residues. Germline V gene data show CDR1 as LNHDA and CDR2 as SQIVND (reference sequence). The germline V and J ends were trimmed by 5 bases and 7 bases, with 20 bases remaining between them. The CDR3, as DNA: TGTGCCAGTAGTGCCCCTTCGGGGGGCGAGGTCGGGGAGCTGTTTTTT. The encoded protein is CASSAPSGGEVGELFF.